The present T cell receptor beta chain was sequenced within a study of blood T cell repertoires in COVID-19. The V end lost 0 bases, the J end lost 7 bases, and 3 bases lay between the germline ends. Germline values: CDR1 MNHNS, CDR2 SASEGT. The CDR3 consists of 11 residues. Measured with immunoSEQ multiplex PCR; TCRdb has only the in-frame clones, and not every one. The sample has some 120,000 clones; 90% are singletons. The chain links TRBV6-1 to TRBJ2-5; D is ambiguous. The sequence came from a man aged 50-59 years with active COVID-19. The sample comprised peripheral blood. CDR3 loop: CASSEARTQYF. The CDR3 DNA follows: TGTGCCAGCAGTGAAGCGAGGACCCAGTACTTC.